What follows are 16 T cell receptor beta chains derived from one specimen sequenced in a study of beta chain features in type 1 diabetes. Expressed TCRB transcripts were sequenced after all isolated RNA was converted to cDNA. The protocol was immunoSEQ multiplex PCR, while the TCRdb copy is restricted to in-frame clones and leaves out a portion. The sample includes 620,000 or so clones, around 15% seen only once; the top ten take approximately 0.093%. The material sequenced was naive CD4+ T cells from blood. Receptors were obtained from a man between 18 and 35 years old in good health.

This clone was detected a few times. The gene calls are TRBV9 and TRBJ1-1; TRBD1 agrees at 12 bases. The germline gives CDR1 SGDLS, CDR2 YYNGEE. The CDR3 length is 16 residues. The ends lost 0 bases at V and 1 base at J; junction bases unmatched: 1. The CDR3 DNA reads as TGTGCCAGCAGCGTAGTGGGACAGGGGGCGAACACTGAAGCTTTCTTT. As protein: CASSVVGQGANTEAFF.

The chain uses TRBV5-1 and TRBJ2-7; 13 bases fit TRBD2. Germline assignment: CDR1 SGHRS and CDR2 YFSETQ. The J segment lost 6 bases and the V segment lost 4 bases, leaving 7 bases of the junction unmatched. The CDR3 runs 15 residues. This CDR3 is CASSPTSGRVGEQYF. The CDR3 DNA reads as TGCGCCAGCAGCCCAACTAGCGGGAGGGTTGGCGAGCAGTACTTC. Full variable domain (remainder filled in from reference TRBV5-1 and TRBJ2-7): KAGVTQTPRYLIKTRGQQVTLSCSPISGHRSVSWYQQTPGQGLQFLFEYFSETQRNKGNFPGRFSGRQFSNSRSEMNVSTLELGDSALYLCASSPTSGRVGEQYFGPGTRLTVT.

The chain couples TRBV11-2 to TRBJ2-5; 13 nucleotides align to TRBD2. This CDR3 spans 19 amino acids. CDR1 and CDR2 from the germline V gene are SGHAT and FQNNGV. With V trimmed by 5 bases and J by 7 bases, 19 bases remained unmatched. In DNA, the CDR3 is TGTGCCAGCAGCCCCCTACGCTCGACTAGCGGGAGGCCCCGGAGGACCCAGTACTTC. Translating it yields CASSPLRSTSGRPRRTQYF.

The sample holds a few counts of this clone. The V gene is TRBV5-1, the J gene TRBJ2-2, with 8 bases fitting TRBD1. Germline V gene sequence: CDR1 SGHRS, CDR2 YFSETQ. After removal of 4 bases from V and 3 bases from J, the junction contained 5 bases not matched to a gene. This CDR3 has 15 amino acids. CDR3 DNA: TGCGCCAGCAGCCAGTCGGGACAGGACACCGGGGAGCTGTTTTTT. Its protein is CASSQSGQDTGELFF.

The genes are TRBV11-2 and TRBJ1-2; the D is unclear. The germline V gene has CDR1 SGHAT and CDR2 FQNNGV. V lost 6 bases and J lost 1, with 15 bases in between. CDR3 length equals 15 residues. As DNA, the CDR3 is TGTGCCAGCAGATCCCTAAGGGAGGATAACTATGGCTACACCTTC. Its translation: CASRSLREDNYGYTF.

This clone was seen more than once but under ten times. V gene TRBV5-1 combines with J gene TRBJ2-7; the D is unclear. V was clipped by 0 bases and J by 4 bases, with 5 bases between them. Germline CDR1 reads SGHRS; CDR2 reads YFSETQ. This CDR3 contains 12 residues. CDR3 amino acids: CASSLDNYEQYF. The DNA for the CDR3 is TGCGCCAGCAGCTTGGATAATTACGAGCAGTACTTC.

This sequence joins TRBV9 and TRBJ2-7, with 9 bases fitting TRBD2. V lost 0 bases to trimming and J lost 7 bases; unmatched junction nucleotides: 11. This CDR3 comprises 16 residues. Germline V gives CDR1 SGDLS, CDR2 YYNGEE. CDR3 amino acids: CASSVGSSGGWREQYF. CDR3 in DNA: TGTGCCAGCAGCGTAGGGAGTAGCGGGGGTTGGCGGGAGCAGTACTTC.

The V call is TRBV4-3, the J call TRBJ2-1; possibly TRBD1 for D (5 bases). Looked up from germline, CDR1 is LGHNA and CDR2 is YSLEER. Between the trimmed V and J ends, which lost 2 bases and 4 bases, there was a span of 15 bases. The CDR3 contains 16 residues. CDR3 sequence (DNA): TGCGCCAGCAGCCAATTGATGGGGCTGGGATACAATGAGCAGTTCTTC. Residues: CASSQLMGLGYNEQFF.

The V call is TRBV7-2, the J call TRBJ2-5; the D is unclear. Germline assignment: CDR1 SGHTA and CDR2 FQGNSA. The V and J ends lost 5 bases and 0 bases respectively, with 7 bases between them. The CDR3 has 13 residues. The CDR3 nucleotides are TGTGCCAGCAGCCGGACCAACCAAGAGACCCAGTACTTC. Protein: CASSRTNQETQYF.

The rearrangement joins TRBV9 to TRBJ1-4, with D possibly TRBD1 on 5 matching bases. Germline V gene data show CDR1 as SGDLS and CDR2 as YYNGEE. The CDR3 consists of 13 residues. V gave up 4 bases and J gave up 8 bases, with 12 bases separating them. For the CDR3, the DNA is TGTGCCAGCAGCACCCGGGACGGCGAAAAACTGTTTTTT. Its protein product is CASSTRDGEKLFF. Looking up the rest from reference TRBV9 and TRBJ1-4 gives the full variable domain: DSGVTQTPKHLITATGQRVTLRCSPRSGDLSVYWYQQSLDQGLQFLIQYYNGEERAKGNILERFSAQQFPDLHSELNLSSLELGDSALYFCASSTRDGEKLFFGSGTQLSVL.

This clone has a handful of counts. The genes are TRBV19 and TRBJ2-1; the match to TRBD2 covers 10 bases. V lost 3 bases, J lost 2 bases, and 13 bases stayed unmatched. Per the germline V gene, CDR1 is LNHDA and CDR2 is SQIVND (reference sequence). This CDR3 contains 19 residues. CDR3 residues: CASSIRRASGGQTYNEQFF. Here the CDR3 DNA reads TGTGCCAGTAGTATTCGACGGGCTAGCGGGGGCCAAACCTACAATGAGCAGTTCTTC. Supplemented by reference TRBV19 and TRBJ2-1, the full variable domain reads DGGITQSPKYLFRKEGQNVTLSCEQNLNHDAMYWYRQDPGQGLRLIYYSQIVNDFQKGDIAEGYSVSREKKESFPLTVTSAQKNPTAFYLCASSIRRASGGQTYNEQFFGPGTRLTVL.

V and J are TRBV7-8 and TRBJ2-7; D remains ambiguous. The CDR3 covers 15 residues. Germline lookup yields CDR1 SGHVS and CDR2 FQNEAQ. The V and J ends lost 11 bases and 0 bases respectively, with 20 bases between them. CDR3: CAGVSLFRLSYEQYF. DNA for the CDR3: TGTGCCGGCGTCAGCTTATTCCGTCTCTCCTACGAGCAGTACTTC.

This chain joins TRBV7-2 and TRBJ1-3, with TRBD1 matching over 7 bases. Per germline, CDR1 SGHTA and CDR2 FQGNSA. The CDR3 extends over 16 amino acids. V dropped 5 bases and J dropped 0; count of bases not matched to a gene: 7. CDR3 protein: CASSLLGTVSGNTIYF. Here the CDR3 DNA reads TGTGCCAGCAGCCTACTAGGGACAGTCTCTGGAAACACCATATATTTT.

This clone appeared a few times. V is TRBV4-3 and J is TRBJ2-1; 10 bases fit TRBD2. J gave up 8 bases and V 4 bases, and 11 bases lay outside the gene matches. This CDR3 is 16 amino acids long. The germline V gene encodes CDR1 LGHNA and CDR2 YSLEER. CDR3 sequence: CASSPGGSGRIYEQFF. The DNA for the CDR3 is TGCGCCAGCAGCCCCGGGGGTAGCGGGAGGATCTATGAGCAGTTCTTC.

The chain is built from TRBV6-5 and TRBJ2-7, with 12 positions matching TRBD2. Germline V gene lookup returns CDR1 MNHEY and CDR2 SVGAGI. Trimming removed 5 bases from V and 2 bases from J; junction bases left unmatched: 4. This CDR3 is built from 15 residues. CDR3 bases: TGTGCCAGCAGTCGCCTAGCGGGAGGGACCTACGAGCAGTACTTC. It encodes CASSRLAGGTYEQYF.

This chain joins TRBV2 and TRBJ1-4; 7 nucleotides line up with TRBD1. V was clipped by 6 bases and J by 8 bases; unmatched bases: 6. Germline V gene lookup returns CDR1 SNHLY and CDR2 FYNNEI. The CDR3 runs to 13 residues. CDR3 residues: CASREGAWEKLFF. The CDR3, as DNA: TGTGCCAGCAGGGAGGGGGCTTGGGAAAAACTGTTTTTT.